The TCR beta chain described here comes from a study of shared clonotypes between healthy human individuals. Study-wide background: Aged between 18 and 49, the donors were a couple of women and three men. Study outcomes and limitations: A limitation of the genetic and exposure-history diversity represented arose from few donors.

CD4+ cells were split into CD45RA+ naive and CD45RA-negative memory subsets. With regard to this clone: The antigen remains unidentified.

The V and J ends lost 4 bases and 2 bases respectively, with 8 bases between them. Germline V gene lookup returns CDR1 MGHDK and CDR2 SYGVNS. The CDR3 spans 13 residues. Profiling relied on immunoSEQ multiplex PCR, and the TCRdb table lists in-frame clones only, not all of them. The repertoire has roughly 1 million clones, about 75% of them found once; the top ten carry nearly 1.5%. The chain has TRBV25-1 and TRBJ1-1; D is unresolved. Input material: memory CD4+ T cells sorted from blood. The subset: CD45RA-negative fraction. This receptor was taken from a man between 18 and 35 years old in good health. This chain's CDR3 is CASSVSGNTEAFF. CDR3 in DNA: TGTGCCAGCAGTGTAAGTGGAAACACTGAAGCTTTCTTT.